This is a list of T cell receptor beta chains from one sample in a study of shared clonotypes between healthy human individuals. TCRdb keeps only in-frame clones here, not all; method: immunoSEQ multiplex PCR. The sample has about 1.5 million clones, 98% seen once; the top ten hold roughly 0.42%. Sequenced material: naive CD4+ T cells sorted from blood. Receptor source: a man aged 30-40 years in good health. Both conserved end residues are part of each CDR3. A D gene is named only where the DNA matches it firmly. Expanded clones get a size class; other rows say once, few or many, or leave the size out.

V gene	J gene	D gene	clone size	CDR3 DNA	CDR3 protein
TRBV6-1	TRBJ2-5	-	few	TGTGCCAGCAGTGAAGTAGAGACCCAGTACTTC	CASSEVETQYF
TRBV15	TRBJ1-3	-	-	TGTGCCACCAGCAGAGTGGGCAGCTCTGGAAACACCATATATTTT	CATSRVGSSGNTIYF
TRBV27	TRBJ2-1	-	-	TGTGCCAGCAGTTCTATCGACCTCAAAGACACTTCCAATGAGCAGTTCTTC	CASSSIDLKDTSNEQFF
TRBV2	TRBJ2-2	-	-	TGTGCCAGCAGTGCCGTTAAGGGGGGGGAGCTGTTTTTT	CASSAVKGGELFF
TRBV5-1	TRBJ2-7	-	-	TGCGCCAGCAGCTCAGAGCTTGGGAGCTCCTACGAGCAGTACTTC	CASSSELGSSYEQYF
TRBV5-1	TRBJ2-5	-	once	TGCGCCAGCAGCTGGGACGGAAAAGAGACCCAGTACTTC	CASSWDGKETQYF
TRBV5-1	TRBJ2-7	TRBD1	-	TGCGCCAGCAGCTTGGACGGGACAGAATACGAGCAGTACTTC	CASSLDGTEYEQYF
TRBV9	TRBJ2-3	TRBD2	-	TGTGCCAGCAGCGTTGCTAGCGGGAGGGCCTCAGATACGCAGTATTTT	CASSVASGRASDTQYF
TRBV5-1	TRBJ2-1	TRBD2	-	TGCGCCAGCAGCCGGACTAGCGGAGACCTCTCCTACAATGAGCAGTTCTTC	CASSRTSGDLSYNEQFF
TRBV12-5	TRBJ2-1	TRBD1	-	TGTGCTAGTGGTTTGGCCGCCGGGACAGGGGGTCGCAATGAGCAGTTCTTC	CASGLAAGTGGRNEQFF
TRBV18	TRBJ2-1	TRBD2	-	TGTGCCAGCTCACCCGGGACTAGGGGAGGGCCGTACAATGAGCAGTTCTTC	CASSPGTRGGPYNEQFF
TRBV27	TRBJ2-7	TRBD2	-	TGTGCCAGCAGTTTACCGAGGACTAGCGGGGCATCCTACGAGCAGTACTTC	CASSLPRTSGASYEQYF
TRBV5-1	TRBJ1-1	-	-	TGCGCCAGCAGCTTGGCCTTTGGGAACACTGAAGCTTTCTTT	CASSLAFGNTEAFF
TRBV6-1	TRBJ2-7	TRBD1	-	TGTGCCAGCAGTGGGTTCTCGGGACAGAAGTCCTACGAGCAGTACTTC	CASSGFSGQKSYEQYF
TRBV5-1	TRBJ2-7	-	-	TGCGCCAGCAGCTTGTCTGCGACACCCTACGAGCAGTACTTC	CASSLSATPYEQYF
TRBV18	TRBJ2-1	-	-	TGTGCCAGCTCACCCTCTACCGGCAAGTACAATGAGCAGTTCTTC	CASSPSTGKYNEQFF
TRBV18	TRBJ1-3	-	-	TGTGCCAGCGCTCACCAGGAGTACTCTGGAAACACCATATATTTT	CASAHQEYSGNTIYF
TRBV10-3	TRBJ2-1	-	-	TGTGCCACCTCGACCGGCAATGAGCAGTTCTTC	CATSTGNEQFF
TRBV5-4	TRBJ1-2	-	-	TGTGCCAGCAGCCTACTGACGGCCGACTATGGCTACACCTTC	CASSLLTADYGYTF
TRBV19	TRBJ2-2	-	-	TGTGCCAGTAGTACCAGGGCTGAGACCGGGGAGCTGTTTTTT	CASSTRAETGELFF
TRBV28	TRBJ2-7	TRBD2	-	TGTGCCAGCAGTCGGACTAGCGGGAGTGTGCAGTACTTC	CASSRTSGSVQYF
TRBV7-9	TRBJ2-3	-	-	TGTGCCAGCAGCTTAGCCGGACAGGATACGCAGTATTTT	CASSLAGQDTQYF